These T cell receptor beta chains were read from a single sample in a study of blood T cell repertoires in COVID-19. TCRdb keeps only in-frame clones here, not all; method: immunoSEQ multiplex PCR. The data show around 230,000 clones, around four fifths seen once. Sequences were obtained from peripheral blood. These receptors came from a middle-aged woman with active or convalescent COVID-19. Both conserved end residues are part of each CDR3. The order of the fields is CDR3 protein, V gene, D gene, J gene. D genes are given only for firm matches.

CASSPKLDRNTEAFF | TRBV3-1/TRBV3-2 | . | TRBJ1-1
CASSDQGDMELFF | TRBV6-2/TRBV6-3 | . | TRBJ2-2
CSARVGGEQYF | TRBV20-1 | . | TRBJ2-7
CASSVGLLNSPLHF | TRBV11-3 | . | TRBJ1-6
CAISGPGGTEAFF | TRBV10-3 | TRBD1 | TRBJ1-1
CASSYSTGSDEQYF | TRBV6-6 | TRBD1 | TRBJ2-7
CASTTGIYTEAFF | TRBV7-2 | . | TRBJ1-1
CASLGVGGSYEQYF | TRBV25-1 | . | TRBJ2-7
CASGTVNQPQHF | TRBV2 | TRBD1 | TRBJ1-5
CAWGVGAGQPQHF | TRBV30 | . | TRBJ1-5
CASSGQGGHEKLFF | TRBV9 | . | TRBJ1-4
CASALRDTGYTF | TRBV28 | . | TRBJ1-2
CARIHGTTSGYTF | TRBV2 | . | TRBJ1-2
CASSVSNYEKLFF | TRBV19 | . | TRBJ1-4
CATSDHKAIYF | TRBV24-1 | . | TRBJ1-3
CASMPGQEYGYTF | TRBV28 | TRBD1 | TRBJ1-2